These T cell receptor beta chains were read from a single sample in a study of identical twins. MiXCR was run by TCRdb on the 5' RACE reads, yielding one entry per CDR3 protein. This sample yields around 200,000 distinct CDR3 sequences, of which roughly a tenth are seen a single time; just over 5% belongs to the top ten. Sequencing was carried out using memory (CD45RO+) T cells sorted from blood. The receptor set was obtained from a woman younger than 35 in good health. Both conserved end residues are part of each CDR3. Fields, in order: J gene, V gene, D gene, clone size, CDR3 protein, CDR3 DNA. The D gene is left open where the match is weak. The size entry is marked missing in some rows and otherwise reads once, few, many or a size class.

TRBJ2-4	TRBV25-1	.	few	CASSGAGINIQYF	TGTGCCAGCAGTGGGGCCGGGATAAACATTCAGTACTTC
TRBJ2-7	TRBV9	TRBD2	.	CASSVGLAGGHEQYF	TGTGCCAGCAGCGTAGGGCTAGCGGGGGGGCACGAGCAGTACTTC
TRBJ1-1	TRBV20-1	.	many	CSASLLDGNTEAFF	TGCAGTGCTAGCCTCCTAGACGGGAACACTGAAGCTTTCTTT
TRBJ1-1	TRBV6-2/TRBV6-3	.	.	CASSVRTGGPGNTEAFF	TGTGCCAGCAGTGTACGTACCGGGGGGCCGGGCAACACTGAAGCTTTCTTT
TRBJ2-1	TRBV6-4	.	medium-sized	CASSEGALDNEQFF	TGTGCCAGCAGTGAAGGGGCGTTGGACAATGAGCAGTTCTTC
TRBJ1-5	TRBV10-3	.	.	CAISEGAENQPQHF	TGTGCCATCAGTGAGGGGGCTGAGAATCAGCCCCAGCATTTT
TRBJ2-3	TRBV3-1	.	.	CASSHPSEGYTQYF	TGTGCCAGCAGCCACCCATCTGAGGGATATACGCAGTATTTT
TRBJ2-1	TRBV20-1	.	.	CSVGSRHGEEQFF	TGCAGTGTGGGGTCCCGACATGGGGAGGAGCAGTTCTTC
TRBJ2-4	TRBV20-1	TRBD1	many	CSAQSMDRRRNIQYF	TGCAGTGCTCAATCGATGGACAGGAGGAGAAACATTCAGTACTTC
TRBJ2-3	TRBV3-1	TRBD2	few	CASSFGGLAGGGDTQYF	TGTGCCAGCAGCTTCGGCGGCCTAGCGGGGGGAGGGGATACGCAGTATTTT
TRBJ2-7	TRBV6-5	.	many	CASSYAGPYEQYF	TGTGCCAGCAGTTACGCAGGCCCCTACGAGCAGTACTTC
TRBJ2-2	TRBV20-1	TRBD1	many	CSARKGGGNTGELFF	TGCAGTGCGAGAAAAGGGGGCGGAAACACCGGGGAGCTGTTTTTT
TRBJ1-6	TRBV5-1	.	.	CASSPESVYYGSPLHF	TGCGCCAGCAGCCCGGAAAGCGTATACTACGGTTCACCCCTCCACTTT
TRBJ1-6	TRBV27	.	few	CASSLTGYNSPLHF	TGTGCCAGCAGCTTGACAGGATATAATTCACCCCTCCACTTT
TRBJ2-7	TRBV6-1	TRBD2	many	CASSNLVAGGYEQYF	TGTGCCAGCAGCAATCTTGTCGCGGGGGGGTACGAGCAGTACTTC
TRBJ2-1	TRBV10-3	.	few	CAISSSQLAPYNEQFF	TGTGCCATCAGCTCCTCCCAGCTAGCCCCCTACAATGAGCAGTTCTTC
TRBJ2-4	TRBV2	.	many	CASTRPRDGKNIQYF	TGTGCCAGCACCCGACCCCGGGACGGAAAAAACATTCAGTACTTC
TRBJ1-5	TRBV24-1	.	.	CAFLPGGWYQPQHF	TGTGCCTTCTTACCGGGGGGTTGGTATCAGCCCCAGCATTTT
TRBJ2-7	TRBV5-1	TRBD2	.	CASSLGLASTDSYEQYF	TGCGCCAGCAGCCTGGGACTAGCGTCCACCGACTCCTACGAGCAGTACTTC
TRBJ2-3	TRBV20-1	TRBD2	few	CSARDPQRGTYPF	TGCAGTGCTAGAGATCCCCAGCGGGGGACCTATCCTTTT
TRBJ2-3	TRBV3-1	.	.	CASSPTRGGTDTQYF	TGTGCCAGCAGTCCGACCCGGGGCGGCACAGATACGCAGTATTTT
TRBJ1-2	TRBV20-1	.	.	CSASGLGDVGRDGYTF	TGCAGTGCTAGCGGACTTGGGGATGTGGGGAGAGATGGCTACACCTTC
TRBJ2-1	TRBV14	TRBD2	many	CASSQHGLAGYNEQFF	TGTGCCAGCAGCCAACATGGACTAGCGGGTTACAATGAGCAGTTCTTC
TRBJ1-2	TRBV12-3/TRBV12-4	.	many	CASSLSGGYTF	TGTGCCAGCAGTTTATCGGGTGGCTACACCTTC
TRBJ2-7	TRBV11-2	.	few	CASSPLDGSVDEQYF	TGTGCCAGCAGCCCCCTAGACGGGAGTGTGGACGAGCAGTACTTC
TRBJ2-1	TRBV30	.	few	CAWSYLARTNEQFF	TGTGCCTGGAGTTATCTGGCGAGGACTAATGAGCAGTTCTTC
TRBJ2-5	TRBV18	.	.	CASSPGTVRETQYF	TGTGCCAGCTCACCGGGAACAGTCCGCGAGACCCAGTACTTC
TRBJ2-3	TRBV7-2	.	many	CASSPAGDTQYF	TGTGCCAGCAGCCCCGCCGGGGATACGCAGTATTTT
TRBJ2-7	TRBV10-1	.	few	CASSESGGNNEQYF	TGCGCCAGCAGTGAGTCGGGGGGTAACAACGAGCAGTACTTC
TRBJ2-1	TRBV5-1	TRBD2	few	CASSLGLAPYNEQFF	TGCGCCAGCAGCTTGGGACTAGCTCCGTACAATGAGCAGTTCTTC
TRBJ2-3	TRBV7-9	.	.	CASSSTTDTQYF	TGTGCCAGCAGCTCCACTACAGATACGCAGTATTTT
TRBJ2-3	TRBV12-3/TRBV12-4	TRBD2	.	CASSLGLRGDTQYF	TGTGCCAGCAGTTTAGGCTTGCGGGGGGATACGCAGTATTTT
TRBJ1-6	TRBV9	TRBD1	few	CASSVETGGSPLHF	TGTGCCAGCAGCGTAGAGACAGGGGGATCACCCCTCCACTTT
TRBJ1-5	TRBV7-2	.	.	CASSLGGAKPQHF	TGTGCCAGCAGCTTAGGGGGGGCGAAGCCCCAGCATTTT
TRBJ2-5	TRBV7-9	TRBD2	many	CASSWTSGRGETQYF	TGTGCCAGCAGCTGGACTAGCGGGAGGGGAGAGACCCAGTACTTC
TRBJ2-6	TRBV30	TRBD2	.	CAWTSGSSGANVLTF	TGTGCCTGGACTAGCGGTTCCTCTGGGGCCAACGTCCTGACTTTC
TRBJ2-7	TRBV9	.	.	CASSAEDRVGEQYF	TGTGCCAGCAGCGCTGAGGACAGAGTTGGGGAGCAGTACTTC
TRBJ2-3	TRBV25-1	.	.	CASRMTVATDTQYF	TGTGCCAGCAGGATGACAGTAGCCACAGATACGCAGTATTTT
TRBJ2-7	TRBV7-8	.	few	CASSLGAGLSYEQYF	TGTGCCAGCAGCTTAGGTGCGGGCCTCTCCTACGAGCAGTACTTC
TRBJ1-1	TRBV12-3/TRBV12-4	TRBD1	.	CASSLDGTVASEAFF	TGTGCCAGCAGTTTAGACGGGACAGTGGCTAGTGAAGCTTTCTTT
TRBJ1-4	TRBV5-6	.	many	CASSSGLRSEKLFF	TGTGCCAGCAGTTCAGGCTTAAGATCCGAAAAACTGTTTTTT
TRBJ1-2	TRBV6-1	.	few	CASSEALQGVGSYGYTF	TGTGCCAGCAGTGAAGCGCTTCAGGGTGTCGGTTCCTATGGCTACACCTTC
TRBJ2-5	TRBV5-8	TRBD2	few	CASSSPGTSGQETQYF	TGTGCCAGCAGCTCCCCTGGGACTAGCGGCCAAGAGACCCAGTACTTC
TRBJ2-7	TRBV12-3/TRBV12-4	TRBD2	many	CASSWGGYEQYF	TGTGCCAGCAGTTGGGGGGGGTACGAGCAGTACTTC
TRBJ2-1	TRBV24-1	.	many	CATSDSSGIRNEQFF	TGTGCCACCAGTGATTCGTCAGGGATTAGGAATGAGCAGTTCTTC
TRBJ1-1	TRBV20-1	.	few	CSARGVTEGEAFF	TGCAGTGCTAGAGGGGTGACGGAGGGTGAAGCTTTCTTT
TRBJ2-5	TRBV5-1	.	.	CASSLTQLSAETQYF	TGCGCCAGCAGCCTAACCCAACTTTCGGCGGAGACCCAGTACTTC
TRBJ1-2	TRBV5-1	.	many	CASSITTGSTYGYTF	TGCGCCAGCAGCATAACAACAGGGTCTACCTATGGCTACACCTTC
TRBJ1-1	TRBV12-3/TRBV12-4	TRBD1	.	CASSFLQGATEAFF	TGTGCCAGCAGTTTTTTACAGGGGGCCACTGAAGCTTTCTTT
TRBJ1-2	TRBV3-1	.	few	CASSQDRGDYGYTF	TGTGCCAGCAGCCAAGATAGGGGCGACTATGGCTACACCTTC
TRBJ1-2	TRBV5-5	.	.	CASSQGEPSGVYGYTF	TGTGCCAGCAGCCAGGGAGAGCCCTCCGGTGTCTATGGCTACACCTTC
TRBJ2-3	TRBV6-6	.	few	CASSTRQRDTQYF	TGTGCCAGCAGTACCCGCCAAAGGGATACGCAGTATTTT
TRBJ2-5	TRBV5-4	.	.	CASSFPSSVGETQYF	TGTGCCAGCAGCTTTCCATCTAGCGTTGGCGAGACCCAGTACTTC
TRBJ1-5	TRBV11-2	.	.	CASRSGAGSNQPQHF	TGTGCCAGCAGGTCGGGGGCTGGGAGCAATCAGCCCCAGCATTTT
TRBJ1-1	TRBV7-2	.	few	CASRRQMNTEAFF	TGTGCCAGCCGTCGACAGATGAACACTGAAGCTTTCTTT